This T cell receptor (beta chain) derives from a study of PD-1 blockade in mismatch repair-deficient tumors. Libraries were prepared by immunoSEQ multiplex PCR; TCRdb keeps only in-frame clonotypes and omits some of them. The profile shows some 100,000 clones, 82% of them singletons. Germline values: CDR1 SGHNT, CDR2 YYREEE (reference sequence). The J segment lost 6 bases and the V segment lost 1 base, leaving 8 bases of the junction unmatched. This CDR3 is built from 15 residues. The sample was peripheral blood, taken roughly eight months after starting pembrolizumab. The TCR originated in an adult with mismatch repair-deficient cancer. The chain combines TRBV5-4 with TRBJ2-7; 9 positions agree with TRBD1. The CDR3 loop is CASSLFRDRVSEQYF. Written as DNA, the CDR3 is TGTGCCAGCAGCTTGTTCCGGGACAGGGTGAGCGAGCAGTACTTC.